Listed below are T cell receptor beta chains from one sample, sequenced in a study of blood T cell repertoires in COVID-19. The table came from immunoSEQ multiplex PCR; TCRdb's copy has only in-frame clones and leaves some out. In the table there are under 200,000 clones, roughly 86% of which are singletons. The sample comprised peripheral blood. These receptor sequences come from a woman older than 75 with COVID-19, enrolled during active disease. Both conserved end residues are trimmed from each CDR3.

J	V	CDR3
TRBJ2-5	TRBV6-5	ASSYSFGGDQY
TRBJ2-7	TRBV7-2	ASSLAFGGIYEQY
TRBJ1-5	TRBV6-5	ASSLNSGGNQPQH
TRBJ2-7	TRBV20-1	SASPPRQGRYEQY
TRBJ1-1	TRBV20-1	SALRTVEAF
TRBJ2-1	TRBV14	ASSALLATSYNEQF
TRBJ2-1	TRBV5-6	ASSLGGPSGGEQF
TRBJ2-2	TRBV6-6	ASRRTSGGAGELF
TRBJ2-7	TRBV28	ASSSWTSESYEQY
TRBJ2-1	TRBV5-1	ASSLTANNEQF
TRBJ2-4	TRBV4-1	ASSQDRGAVKNIQY
TRBJ1-1	TRBV13	ASSLNEWQDNGTEAF
TRBJ2-1	TRBV6-1	ASSETVINEQF
TRBJ1-1	TRBV9	ASSVVGANTEAF
TRBJ1-5	TRBV28	ASSPTGFNQPQH
TRBJ2-1	TRBV6-5	ASSYGGGPGNEQF
TRBJ2-4	TRBV6-6	ASRGSDRGESIQY
TRBJ1-2	TRBV5-6	ASSDTRVANYGYT
TRBJ2-7	TRBV24-1	AIRGLAGEAQQY
TRBJ2-1	TRBV11-2	ASSLGLVQF
TRBJ2-1	TRBV3-1/TRBV3-2	ASSQQGMRNEQF
TRBJ2-7	TRBV6-2/TRBV6-3	ASSLGRGGYEQY
TRBJ2-1	TRBV3-1/TRBV3-2	ASSQGGDGGNEQF
TRBJ2-5	TRBV10-3	AIRSGLQTETQY
TRBJ1-2	TRBV6-6	ASSYSSSGEGYT
TRBJ2-7	TRBV5-6	ASSFGTDPIPYEQY
TRBJ1-1	TRBV19	ASSPLRGGTSEAF
TRBJ1-1	TRBV19	ASSELGRGTEAF
TRBJ1-5	TRBV6-5	ASSRTGVNNQPQH
TRBJ2-7	TRBV28	ASSLGRIREQY
TRBJ2-3	TRBV6-5	ASSDRVTDTQY
TRBJ1-5	TRBV6-5	ASTLGGDQPQH
TRBJ2-1	TRBV5-4	ASTSGTSAYNEQF
TRBJ2-1	TRBV5-1	ASSLEGAGADEQF
TRBJ2-3	TRBV3-1/TRBV3-2	ASSQIDTQY
TRBJ1-6	TRBV6-5	ASTRGANNSPLH
TRBJ1-5	TRBV7-2	ASSSYRGSNQPQH
TRBJ2-7	TRBV4-1	ASSHDPGQGYEQY
TRBJ1-1	TRBV30	ARTTGSDTEAF
TRBJ1-2	TRBV28	ASTKLLANYGYT
TRBJ2-2	TRBV4-2	ASSHTGLTGELF
TRBJ2-5	TRBV2	ASRAGLAGDEGETQY
TRBJ2-1	TRBV6-2/TRBV6-3	ASSYSLVWF
TRBJ1-5	TRBV20-1	SASRPSGAQH
TRBJ1-4	TRBV6-5	ASSRTGGNEKLF
TRBJ1-2	TRBV12-3/TRBV12-4	ASSIGQGYGYT
TRBJ2-2	TRBV28	AKLKDRGTGELF
TRBJ1-1	TRBV19	ASSIGGANTEAF
TRBJ2-5	TRBV12-5	ASGRGTGPQETQY
TRBJ2-5	TRBV19	ASSIVRGETQY
TRBJ1-6	TRBV15	ATNQEKLLNSPLH
TRBJ2-3	TRBV2	ASRRREYTDTQY
TRBJ1-4	TRBV6-1	ASSESRPPGGKLF
TRBJ2-5	TRBV12-1	ASSATACQPREAPAECFCETQY
TRBJ2-5	TRBV18	ASSPGLATFQY